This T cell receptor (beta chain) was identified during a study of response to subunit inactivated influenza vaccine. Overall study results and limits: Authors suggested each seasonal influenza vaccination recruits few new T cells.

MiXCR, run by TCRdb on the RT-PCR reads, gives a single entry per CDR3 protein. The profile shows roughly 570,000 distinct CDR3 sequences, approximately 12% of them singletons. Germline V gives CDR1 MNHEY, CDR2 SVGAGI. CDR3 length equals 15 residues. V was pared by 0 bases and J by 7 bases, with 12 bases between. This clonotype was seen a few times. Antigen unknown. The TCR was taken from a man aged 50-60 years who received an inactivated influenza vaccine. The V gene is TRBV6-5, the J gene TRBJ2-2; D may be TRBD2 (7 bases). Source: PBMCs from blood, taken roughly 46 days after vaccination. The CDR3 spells CASSYSGGLGGELFF. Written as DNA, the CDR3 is TGTGCCAGCAGTTACTCCGGGGGGCTGGGCGGGGAGCTGTTTTTT.